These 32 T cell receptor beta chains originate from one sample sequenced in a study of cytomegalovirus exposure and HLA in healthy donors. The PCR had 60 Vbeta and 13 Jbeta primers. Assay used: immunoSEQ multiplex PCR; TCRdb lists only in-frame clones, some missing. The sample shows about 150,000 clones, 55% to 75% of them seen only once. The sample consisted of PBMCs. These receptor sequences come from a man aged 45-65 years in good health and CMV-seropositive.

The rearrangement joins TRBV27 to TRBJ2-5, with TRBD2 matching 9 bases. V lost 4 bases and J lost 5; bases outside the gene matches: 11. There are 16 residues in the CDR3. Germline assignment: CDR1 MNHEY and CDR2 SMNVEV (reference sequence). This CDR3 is CASSSPGGRVGETQYF. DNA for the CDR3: TGTGCCAGCAGTTCCCCTGGCGGGAGGGTAGGGGAGACCCAGTACTTC.

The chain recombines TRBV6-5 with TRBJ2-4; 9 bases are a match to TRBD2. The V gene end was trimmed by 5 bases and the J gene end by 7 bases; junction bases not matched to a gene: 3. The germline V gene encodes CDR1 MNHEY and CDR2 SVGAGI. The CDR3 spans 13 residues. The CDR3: CASSASGRNIQYF. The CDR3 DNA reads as TGTGCCAGCAGTGCGAGCGGGAGGAACATTCAGTACTTC.

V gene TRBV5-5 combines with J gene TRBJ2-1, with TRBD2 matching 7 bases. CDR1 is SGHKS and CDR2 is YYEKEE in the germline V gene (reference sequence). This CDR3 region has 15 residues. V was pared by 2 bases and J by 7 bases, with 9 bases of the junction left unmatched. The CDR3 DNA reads TGTGCCAGCAGCTTAGCGGGGCGAGTCGGGAATGAGCAGTTCTTC. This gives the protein CASSLAGRVGNEQFF.

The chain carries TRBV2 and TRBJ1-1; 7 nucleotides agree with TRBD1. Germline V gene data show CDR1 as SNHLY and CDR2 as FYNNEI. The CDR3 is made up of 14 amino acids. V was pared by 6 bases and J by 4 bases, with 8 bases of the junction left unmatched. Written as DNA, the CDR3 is TGTGCCAGCAGGGACAGGTTCCCAAGCACTGAAGCTTTCTTT. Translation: CASRDRFPSTEAFF.

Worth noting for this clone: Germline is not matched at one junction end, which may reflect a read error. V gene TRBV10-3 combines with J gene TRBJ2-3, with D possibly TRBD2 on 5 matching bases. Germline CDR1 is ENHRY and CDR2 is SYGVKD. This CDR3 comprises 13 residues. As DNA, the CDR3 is TGTGCCACCAGTAGGGAGTTAGCAGATACGCAGTATTTT. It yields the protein CATSRELADTQYF.

The CDR3 nucleotides read TGTGCCAGCAGTTTTAGCGGGAACTCCTACAATGAGCAGTTCTTC. This translates into CASSFSGNSYNEQFF. The V and J genes are TRBV27 and TRBJ2-1, with 8 bases aligning to TRBD2. Per germline, CDR1 MNHEY and CDR2 SMNVEV (reference sequence). This CDR3 has 15 amino acids. The trim removed 3 bases at V and 0 bases at J, leaving 1 base unmatched.

The CDR3 coding sequence is TGTGCCAGCAGCTTAGGACGACAGGCGTTTATCTCAACTAATGAAAAACTGTTTTTT. Translation: CASSLGRQAFISTNEKLFF. V is TRBV7-9 and J is TRBJ1-4; possibly TRBD1 for D (6 bases). The V and J ends lost 1 base and 0 bases respectively, with 18 bases between them. CDR1 and CDR2 from the germline V gene are SEHNR and FQNEAQ (reference sequence). The CDR3 sequence is 19 residues long.

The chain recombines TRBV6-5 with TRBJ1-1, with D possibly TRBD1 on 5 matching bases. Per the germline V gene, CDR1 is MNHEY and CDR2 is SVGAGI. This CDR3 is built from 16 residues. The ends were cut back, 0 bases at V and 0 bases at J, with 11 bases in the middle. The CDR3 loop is CASSYSPGGVNTEAFF. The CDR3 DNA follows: TGTGCCAGCAGTTACTCACCGGGGGGAGTGAACACTGAAGCTTTCTTT.

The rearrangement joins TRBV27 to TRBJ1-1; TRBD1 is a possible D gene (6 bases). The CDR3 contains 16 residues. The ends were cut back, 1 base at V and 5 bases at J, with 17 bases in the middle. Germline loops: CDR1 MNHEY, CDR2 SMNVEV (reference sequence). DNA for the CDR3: TGTGCCAGCAGTTTATGGGGCGGGGGGCGGGGGACTGAAGCTTTCTTT. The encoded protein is CASSLWGGGRGTEAFF.

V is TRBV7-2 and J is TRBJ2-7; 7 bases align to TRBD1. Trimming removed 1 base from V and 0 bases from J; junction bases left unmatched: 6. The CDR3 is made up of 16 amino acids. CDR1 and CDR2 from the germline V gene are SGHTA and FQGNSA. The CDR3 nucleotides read TGTGCCAGCAGCTTAGGGCCGACAGGGAACTCCTACGAGCAGTACTTC. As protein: CASSLGPTGNSYEQYF.

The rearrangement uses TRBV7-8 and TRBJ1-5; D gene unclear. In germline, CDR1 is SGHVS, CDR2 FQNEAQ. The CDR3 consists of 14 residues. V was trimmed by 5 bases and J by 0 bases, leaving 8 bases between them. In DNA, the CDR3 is TGTGCCAGCAGCGGAGACGGTAGCAATCAGCCCCAGCATTTT. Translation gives CASSGDGSNQPQHF.

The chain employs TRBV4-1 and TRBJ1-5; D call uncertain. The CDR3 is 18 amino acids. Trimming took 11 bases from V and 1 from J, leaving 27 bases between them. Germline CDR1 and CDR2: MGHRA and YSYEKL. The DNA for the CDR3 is TGCGCCTCGACGAGGACCCGGGTCAATTGGAGGAGCAATCAGCCCCAGCATTTT. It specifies CASTRTRVNWRSNQPQHF.

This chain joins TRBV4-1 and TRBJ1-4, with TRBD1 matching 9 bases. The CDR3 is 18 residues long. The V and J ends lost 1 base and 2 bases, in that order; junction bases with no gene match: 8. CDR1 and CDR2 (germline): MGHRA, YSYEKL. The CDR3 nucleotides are TGCGCCAGCAGCCAAGGATCCGGGACAGGGATGACTAATGAAAAACTGTTTTTT. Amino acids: CASSQGSGTGMTNEKLFF.

CDR3 region: CASSLLRAAQRTQYF. CDR3 DNA: TGTGCCAGCAGCTTATTGAGAGCGGCCCAGCGTACGCAGTATTTT. This chain links TRBV7-2 with TRBJ2-3, with D possibly matching TRBD2 (5 bases). The CDR3 has 15 residues. Germline CDR1 SGHTA, CDR2 FQGNSA. Trimming took off 2 bases at V and 8 bases at J, with 17 bases between the two ends.

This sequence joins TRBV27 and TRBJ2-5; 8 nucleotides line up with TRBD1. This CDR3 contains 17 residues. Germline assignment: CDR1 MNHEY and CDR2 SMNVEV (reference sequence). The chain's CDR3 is CATRKAGGAFGWKTQYF. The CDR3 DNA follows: TGTGCTACCCGCAAGGCAGGGGGCGCGTTTGGGTGGAAGACCCAGTACTTC.

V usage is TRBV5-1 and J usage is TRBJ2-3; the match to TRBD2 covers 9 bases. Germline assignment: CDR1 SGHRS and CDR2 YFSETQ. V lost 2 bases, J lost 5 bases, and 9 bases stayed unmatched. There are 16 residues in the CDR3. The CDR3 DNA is TGCGCCAGCAGCTTAACGATCGCGGGGGGGCAAGATACGCAGTATTTT. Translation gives CASSLTIAGGQDTQYF.

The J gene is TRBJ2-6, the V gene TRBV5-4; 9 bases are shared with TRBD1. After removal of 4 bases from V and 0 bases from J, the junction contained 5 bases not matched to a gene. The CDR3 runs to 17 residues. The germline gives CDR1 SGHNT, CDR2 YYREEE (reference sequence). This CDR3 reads CASSQGQGPSGANVLTF. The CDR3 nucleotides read TGTGCCAGCAGCCAGGGACAGGGACCCTCTGGGGCCAACGTCCTGACTTTC.

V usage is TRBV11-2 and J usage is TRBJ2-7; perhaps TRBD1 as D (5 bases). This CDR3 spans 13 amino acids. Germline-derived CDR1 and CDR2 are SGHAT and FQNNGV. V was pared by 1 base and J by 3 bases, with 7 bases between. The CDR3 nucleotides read TGTGCCAGCAGCTTAGGGGGCCGCTACGAGCAGTACTTC. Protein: CASSLGGRYEQYF.

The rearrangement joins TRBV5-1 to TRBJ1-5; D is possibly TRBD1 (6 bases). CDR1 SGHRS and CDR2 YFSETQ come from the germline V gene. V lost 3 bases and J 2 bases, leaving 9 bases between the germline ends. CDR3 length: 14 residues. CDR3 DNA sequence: TGCGCCAGCAGCTCAGGGGTGGGCAATCAGCCCCAGCATTTT. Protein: CASSSGVGNQPQHF.

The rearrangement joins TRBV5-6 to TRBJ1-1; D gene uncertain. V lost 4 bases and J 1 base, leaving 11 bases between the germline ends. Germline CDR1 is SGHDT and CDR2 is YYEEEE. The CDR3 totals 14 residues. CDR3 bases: TGTGCCAGCAGCCAACTGGGGAGGAACACTGAAGCTTTCTTT. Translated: CASSQLGRNTEAFF.

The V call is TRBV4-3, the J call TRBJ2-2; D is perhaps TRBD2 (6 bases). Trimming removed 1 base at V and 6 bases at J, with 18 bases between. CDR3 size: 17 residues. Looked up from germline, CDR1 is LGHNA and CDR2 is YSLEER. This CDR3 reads CASSQVGGSQRAGELFF. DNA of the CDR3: TGCGCCAGCAGCCAAGTTGGGGGGTCACAGCGGGCCGGGGAGCTGTTTTTT.

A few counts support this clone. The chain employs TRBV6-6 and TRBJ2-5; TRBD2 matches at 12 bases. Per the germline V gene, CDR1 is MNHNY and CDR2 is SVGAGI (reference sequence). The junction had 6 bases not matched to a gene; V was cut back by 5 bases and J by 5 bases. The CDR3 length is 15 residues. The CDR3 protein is CASSVTSGSVETQYF. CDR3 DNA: TGTGCCAGCAGTGTGACTAGCGGGAGTGTGGAGACCCAGTACTTC.

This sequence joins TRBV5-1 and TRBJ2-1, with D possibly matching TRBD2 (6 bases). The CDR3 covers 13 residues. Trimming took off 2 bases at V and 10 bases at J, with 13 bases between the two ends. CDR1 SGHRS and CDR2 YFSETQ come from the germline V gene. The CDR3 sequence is CASSLSGGLEQFF. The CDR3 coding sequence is TGCGCCAGCAGCTTATCGGGCGGACTAGAGCAGTTCTTC.

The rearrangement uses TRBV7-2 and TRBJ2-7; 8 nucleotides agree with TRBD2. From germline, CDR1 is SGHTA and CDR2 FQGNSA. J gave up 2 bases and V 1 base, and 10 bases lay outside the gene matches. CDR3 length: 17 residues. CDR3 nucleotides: TGTGCCAGCAGCTTAGGACCTCCTAGCGGGTTACCCTACGAGCAGTACTTC. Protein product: CASSLGPPSGLPYEQYF. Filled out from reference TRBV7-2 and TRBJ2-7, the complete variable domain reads GAGVSQSPSNKVTEKGKDVELRCDPISGHTALYWYRQSLGQGLEFLIYFQGNSAPDKSGLPSDRFSAERTGGSVSTLTIQRTQQEDSAVYLCASSLGPPSGLPYEQYFGPGTRLTVT.

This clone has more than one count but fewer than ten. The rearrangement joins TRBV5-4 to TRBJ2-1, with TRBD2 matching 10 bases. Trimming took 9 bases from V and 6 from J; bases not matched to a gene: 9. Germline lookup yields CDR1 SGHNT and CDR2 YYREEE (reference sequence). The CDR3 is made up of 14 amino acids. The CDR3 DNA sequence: TGTGCCACCTGGACGCGACTAGCGGGCAATGAGCAGTTCTTC. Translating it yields CATWTRLAGNEQFF.

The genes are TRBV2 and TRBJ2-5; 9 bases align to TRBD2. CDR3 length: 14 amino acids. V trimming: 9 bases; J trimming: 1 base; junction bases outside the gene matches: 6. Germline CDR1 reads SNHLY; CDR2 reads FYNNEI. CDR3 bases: TGTGCCAGGGACGGCGGGGGGGCCCAAGAGACCCAGTACTTC. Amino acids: CARDGGGAQETQYF. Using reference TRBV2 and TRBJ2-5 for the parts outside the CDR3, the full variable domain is EPEVTQTPSHQVTQMGQEVILRCVPISNHLYFYWYRQILGQKVEFLVSFYNNEISEKSEIFDDQFSVERPDGSNFTLKIRSTKLEDSAMYFCARDGGGAQETQYFGPGTRLLVL.

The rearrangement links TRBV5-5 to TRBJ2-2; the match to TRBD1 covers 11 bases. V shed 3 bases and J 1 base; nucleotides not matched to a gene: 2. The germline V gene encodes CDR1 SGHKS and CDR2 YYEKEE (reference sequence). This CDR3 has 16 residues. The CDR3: CASSSGTGGNTGELFF. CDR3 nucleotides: TGTGCCAGCAGCTCCGGGACAGGGGGGAACACCGGGGAGCTGTTTTTT.

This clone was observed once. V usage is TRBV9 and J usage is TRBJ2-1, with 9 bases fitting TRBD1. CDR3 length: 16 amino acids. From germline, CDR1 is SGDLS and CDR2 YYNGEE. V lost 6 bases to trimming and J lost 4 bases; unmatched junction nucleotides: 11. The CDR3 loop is CASTIYGTGSYNEQFF. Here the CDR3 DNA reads TGTGCCAGCACCATCTACGGGACAGGGTCTTACAATGAGCAGTTCTTC. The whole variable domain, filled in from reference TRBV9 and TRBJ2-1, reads DSGVTQTPKHLITATGQRVTLRCSPRSGDLSVYWYQQSLDQGLQFLIQYYNGEERAKGNILERFSAQQFPDLHSELNLSSLELGDSALYFCASTIYGTGSYNEQFFGPGTRLTVL.

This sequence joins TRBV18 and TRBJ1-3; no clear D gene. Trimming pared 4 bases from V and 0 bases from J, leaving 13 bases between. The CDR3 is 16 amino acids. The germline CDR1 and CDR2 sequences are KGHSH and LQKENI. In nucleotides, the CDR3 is TGTGCCAGCTCACGTTCGACGGCTAGCTCTGGAAACACCATATATTTT. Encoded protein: CASSRSTASSGNTIYF.

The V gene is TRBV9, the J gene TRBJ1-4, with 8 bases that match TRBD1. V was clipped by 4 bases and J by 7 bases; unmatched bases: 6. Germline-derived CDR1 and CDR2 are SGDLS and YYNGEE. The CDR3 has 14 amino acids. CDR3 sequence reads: CASSSTGAGEKLFF. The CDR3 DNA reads TGTGCCAGCAGCTCGACAGGGGCGGGTGAAAAACTGTTTTTT.

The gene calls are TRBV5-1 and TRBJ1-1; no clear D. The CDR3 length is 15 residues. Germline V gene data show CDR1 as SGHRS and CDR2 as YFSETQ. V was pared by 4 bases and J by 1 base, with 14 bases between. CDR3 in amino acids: CASSPVAGRNTEAFF. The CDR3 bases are TGCGCCAGCAGCCCGGTAGCTGGGAGGAACACTGAAGCTTTCTTT.

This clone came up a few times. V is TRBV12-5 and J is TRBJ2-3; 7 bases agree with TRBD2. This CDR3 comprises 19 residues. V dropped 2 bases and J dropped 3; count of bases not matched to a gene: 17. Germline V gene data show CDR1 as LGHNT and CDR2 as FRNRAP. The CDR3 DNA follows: TGTGCTAGTGGTTTGCCATCGGTCGGGGGAGGGCCTTCGACAGATACGCAGTATTTT. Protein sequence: CASGLPSVGGGPSTDTQYF.